These 26 T cell receptor beta chains originate from one sample sequenced in a study of T cells after yellow fever vaccination. MiXCR, run by TCRdb on the 5' RACE reads, gives a single entry per CDR3 protein. Of a few hundred thousand distinct CDR3 sequences listed, about 8.3% are singletons. This specimen consisted of PBMCs, obtained around 45 days after the first yellow fever vaccination. These receptors were obtained from a man aged 18 to 29 who received the YFV17D yellow fever vaccine.

This clonotype was recorded many times. The chain is built from TRBV12-3 or TRBV12-4 and TRBJ2-7; D is ambiguous. CDR3 length: 11 residues. Trimming removed 4 bases at V and 4 bases at J, with 5 bases between. The CDR3 reads CASSYGYEQYF. The CDR3 nucleotides read TGTGCCAGCAGTTACGGATACGAGCAGTACTTC.

This clonotype came up a few times. The rearrangement uses TRBV4-3 and TRBJ1-2, with TRBD1 as a possible D gene (6 bases). Germline V lookup: CDR1 LGHNA, CDR2 YSLEER. The CDR3 runs 16 residues. V shed 1 base and J shed 4 bases, with 16 bases lying between them. CDR3 residues: CASSQVAQGYSYGYTF. The CDR3 DNA sequence: TGCGCCAGCAGCCAAGTAGCGCAGGGGTACAGCTATGGCTACACCTTC.

This clonotype turned up a few times. The genes are TRBV4-2 and TRBJ2-6; TRBD1 or TRBD2 may be the D gene (5 bases each). The germline V gene encodes CDR1 LGHNA and CDR2 YNFKEQ. Trimming stripped 5 bases from V and 0 bases from J, with 17 bases between. This CDR3 has 18 residues. The CDR3 coding sequence is TGTGCCAGCAGCGGAGAGGGGTGGGCAAGCTCTGGGGCCAACGTCCTGACTTTC. This translates into CASSGEGWASSGANVLTF.

The CDR3 loop reads CSVGFTEGVTGELFF. CDR3 DNA sequence: TGCAGCGTTGGGTTCACAGAAGGGGTGACCGGGGAGCTGTTTTTT. The chain combines TRBV29-1 with TRBJ2-2, with a possible D match to TRBD1 (5 bases). There are 15 residues in the CDR3. V was trimmed by 4 bases and J by 5 bases, leaving 17 bases between them. Germline loops: CDR1 SQVTM, CDR2 ANQGSEA.

There are many counts of this clonotype. The CDR3 nucleotides are TGTGCCAGCAGCTTCAACAGGTTTGGCGAGCAGTACTTC. Protein sequence: CASSFNRFGEQYF. V gene TRBV5-5 combines with J gene TRBJ2-7; tentatively, D is TRBD1 (5 bases). Between the trimmed V and J ends, which lost 2 bases and 6 bases, there was a span of 12 bases. This CDR3 contains 13 residues. The germline V gene has CDR1 SGHKS and CDR2 YYEKEE (reference sequence).

There are a few counts of this clonotype. V and J are TRBV6-6 and TRBJ1-2; D is ambiguous. CDR3 length equals 12 residues. V was clipped by 2 bases and J by 6 bases, with 7 bases between them. Germline V gene data show CDR1 as MNHNY and CDR2 as SVGAGI (reference sequence). This chain's CDR3 is CASSYPRDGYTF. As DNA, the CDR3 is TGTGCCAGCAGTTACCCCCGGGATGGCTACACCTTC.

The chain links TRBV5-8 to TRBJ2-5; D possibly uses TRBD1 or TRBD2 (5 bases each). Germline loops: CDR1 SGHTS, CDR2 YDEGEE. The V end lost 4 bases, the J end lost 3 bases, and 16 bases lay between the germline ends. CDR3 length: 15 residues. The CDR3 DNA reads TGTGCCAGCAGCACGGGGAACCAGGGAGAAGAGACCCAGTACTTC. It codes for CASSTGNQGEETQYF.

The rearrangement links TRBV4-1 to TRBJ2-7; D perhaps matches TRBD1 (6 bases). V dropped 1 base and J dropped 6 bases, with 19 bases sitting between them. The CDR3 runs to 16 residues. In germline, CDR1 is MGHRA, CDR2 YSYEKL. DNA for the CDR3: TGCGCCAGCAGCCAAGTCCCCCAACAGGGTATTTTCGAGCAGTACGTC. This encodes CASSQVPQQGIFEQYV.

This chain joins TRBV5-1 and TRBJ2-1; 11 bases are a match to TRBD2. Germline V gene data show CDR1 as SGHRS and CDR2 as YFSETQ. The CDR3 has 13 residues. Trimming at V came to 5 bases and at J to 9 bases, leaving 4 bases not matched to a gene. Here the CDR3 reads CASRLAGGGEQFF. In nucleotides, the CDR3 is TGCGCCAGCAGGCTAGCGGGGGGCGGTGAGCAGTTCTTC. Full variable domain (rest looked up from reference TRBV5-1 and TRBJ2-1): KAGVTQTPRYLIKTRGQQVTLSCSPISGHRSVSWYQQTPGQGLQFLFEYFSETQRNKGNFPGRFSGRQFSNSRSEMNVSTLELGDSALYLCASRLAGGGEQFFGPGTRLTVL.

The V gene is TRBV5-1, the J gene TRBJ2-2; no definite D call. Germline V gene data show CDR1 as SGHRS and CDR2 as YFSETQ. V was cut by 5 bases and J by 1 base, with 9 bases left in between. This CDR3 comprises 14 residues. The CDR3 DNA reads as TGCGCCAGCAGTGCGGTCCTGAACACCGGGGAGCTGTTTTTT. This encodes CASSAVLNTGELFF.

The V call is TRBV7-2, the J call TRBJ1-1, with TRBD1 matching 10 bases. The CDR3 runs to 14 residues. J gave up 4 bases and V 4 bases, and 3 bases lay outside the gene matches. Germline values: CDR1 SGHTA, CDR2 FQGNSA. In DNA form, the CDR3 reads TGTGCCAGCAGCTGGACAGGGGGGGGCACTGAAGCTTTCTTT. Protein product: CASSWTGGGTEAFF.

This clonotype occurred a few times. The chain has TRBV14 and TRBJ1-2, with 8 bases aligning to TRBD1. The CDR3 is made up of 12 amino acids. CDR1 and CDR2 from the germline V gene are SGHDN and FVKESK. The trim removed 8 bases at V and 8 bases at J, leaving 7 bases unmatched. The CDR3 loop reads CASARTGNGYTF. DNA of the CDR3: TGTGCCAGCGCTCGGACAGGGAACGGCTACACCTTC.

The chain recombines TRBV6-1 with TRBJ2-1; TRBD2 matches 9 bases. The germline gives CDR1 MNHNS, CDR2 SASEGT. The junction had 7 bases not matched to a gene; V was cut back by 6 bases and J by 4 bases. CDR3 length equals 15 residues. For the CDR3, the DNA is TGTGCCAGCAGAAAGGAGCTAGCGGGGTACAATGAGCAGTTCTTC. Translated: CASRKELAGYNEQFF.

V gene TRBV11-2 combines with J gene TRBJ1-2; D is unresolved. The V gene lost 0 bases and the J gene lost 4 bases, with 9 bases spanning the gap. CDR1 SGHAT and CDR2 FQNNGV come from the germline V gene. This CDR3 comprises 14 residues. The CDR3 sequence is CASSLEGGSYGYTF. The CDR3 DNA sequence: TGTGCCAGCAGCTTAGAAGGTGGGAGCTATGGCTACACCTTC.

This clonotype was observed at least ten times. The CDR3 DNA sequence: TGTGCCAGCAGCGGGAGTGGAGCGGGAGAGACCCAGTACTTC. Its translation: CASSGSGAGETQYF. The chain employs TRBV7-9 and TRBJ2-5; D may be TRBD2 (6 bases). Germline V CDR1 and CDR2: SEHNR, FQNEAQ (reference sequence). The CDR3 sequence is 14 residues long. V gave up 5 bases and J gave up 4 bases, with 14 bases separating them.

The genes are TRBV19 and TRBJ2-3, with D perhaps matching TRBD1 (5 bases). The V gene lost 8 bases and the J gene lost 2 bases, with 11 bases spanning the gap. Germline loops: CDR1 LNHDA, CDR2 SQIVND (reference sequence). This CDR3 region has 13 residues. This CDR3 reads CASSQVYTDTQYF. In DNA, the CDR3 is TGTGCCAGTTCACAGGTATACACAGATACGCAGTATTTT.

This clonotype was detected ten times or more. The V gene is TRBV5-1, the J gene TRBJ1-1; 8 nucleotides line up with TRBD1. The V gene's germline CDR1 is SGHRS and CDR2 YFSETQ. Trimming cost V 7 bases and J 1 base; bases outside gene matches: 6. This CDR3 spans 14 amino acids. In DNA, the CDR3 is TGCGCCAGCGGCGACACAGGGGGGAACACTGAAGCTTTCTTT. It yields the protein CASGDTGGNTEAFF.

CDR3 nucleotide sequence: TGTGCCAGCAGTGTCTCGGAGCGGGGGGGCTACAATGAGCAGTTCTTC. It encodes CASSVSERGGYNEQFF. The chain employs TRBV6-4 and TRBJ2-1; 10 positions agree with TRBD2. The trim removed 4 bases at V and 3 bases at J, leaving 6 bases unmatched. Germline V gives CDR1 MRHNA, CDR2 SNTAGT. This CDR3 has 16 residues.

This clonotype was seen at least ten times. The genes are TRBV2 and TRBJ2-1, with 7 bases aligning to TRBD1. In germline, CDR1 is SNHLY, CDR2 FYNNEI. J lost 3 bases, V lost 5 bases, and 1 base had no gene match. CDR3 size: 13 residues. CDR3 protein: CASSPGGYNEQFF. As DNA, the CDR3 is TGTGCCAGCAGTCCAGGGGGCTACAATGAGCAGTTCTTC. The full variable domain, rest sourced from reference TRBV2 and TRBJ2-1, is EPEVTQTPSHQVTQMGQEVILRCVPISNHLYFYWYRQILGQKVEFLVSFYNNEISEKSEIFDDQFSVERPDGSNFTLKIRSTKLEDSAMYFCASSPGGYNEQFFGPGTRLTVL.

This clonotype has a handful of counts. The chain recombines TRBV6-5 with TRBJ1-1; possibly TRBD1 for D (5 bases). In germline, CDR1 is MNHEY, CDR2 SVGAGI. The ends were cut back, 4 bases at V and 5 bases at J, with 14 bases in the middle. This CDR3 contains 14 residues. The CDR3 here is CASSSGPPRTEAFF. For the CDR3, the DNA is TGTGCCAGCAGTTCGGGGCCCCCGAGGACTGAAGCTTTCTTT.

The gene calls are TRBV5-1 and TRBJ2-7; TRBD1 aligns across 7 bases. The J segment lost 2 bases and the V segment lost 1 base, leaving 9 bases of the junction unmatched. The CDR3 loop spans 16 amino acids. Germline lookup yields CDR1 SGHRS and CDR2 YFSETQ. This CDR3 reads CASSLSFGTATYEQYF. In nucleotides, the CDR3 is TGCGCCAGCAGCTTGTCATTCGGGACAGCAACCTACGAGCAGTACTTC.

The genes are TRBV5-6 and TRBJ1-2; D possibly corresponds to TRBD1 (5 bases). With 2 bases removed from V and 3 bases from J, the gap between germline ends came to 11 bases. This CDR3 is 14 amino acids long. CDR1 and CDR2 (germline): SGHDT, YYEEEE. The CDR3 DNA reads TGTGCCAGCAGCTTCCCGGGGCAAGACTATGGCTACACCTTC. Protein: CASSFPGQDYGYTF.

J is TRBJ2-1 and V is TRBV20-1; 8 bases agree with TRBD2. This CDR3 has 13 residues. J gave up 5 bases and V 3 bases, and 3 bases lay outside the gene matches. Germline values: CDR1 DFQATT, CDR2 SNEGSKA (reference sequence). CDR3 region: CSARTSANNEQFF. In nucleotides, the CDR3 is TGCAGTGCTAGGACTAGCGCAAACAATGAGCAGTTCTTC.

The gene calls are TRBV6-2 or TRBV6-3 and TRBJ1-5, with a tentative D call TRBD1 (6 bases). CDR3 length: 13 amino acids. V lost 6 bases and J 6 bases, leaving 12 bases between the germline ends. Germline CDR1 reads MNHEY; CDR2 reads SVGEGT. The CDR3 DNA sequence: TGTGCCAGCAGACCCCCAGGGGTTCAGCCCCAGCATTTT. This codes for CASRPPGVQPQHF.

This clonotype occurred a few times. This chain uses TRBV19 with TRBJ2-1, with D perhaps matching TRBD1 or TRBD2 (5 bases each). There are 13 residues in the CDR3. V lost 3 bases, J lost 5 bases, and 8 bases lay in between. Germline CDR1 LNHDA, CDR2 SQIVND (reference sequence). CDR3 sequence: CASSMVGDNEQFF. In DNA, the CDR3 is TGTGCCAGTAGTATGGTGGGGGACAATGAGCAGTTCTTC.

V and J are TRBV5-1 and TRBJ2-5; D tentatively reads TRBD1 or TRBD2 (6 bases each). This CDR3 contains 15 residues. Deletions cut 3 bases from V and 5 bases from J, with 17 bases between. Germline CDR1 reads SGHRS; CDR2 reads YFSETQ. CDR3 residues: CASSSGGGLWETQYF. Here the CDR3 DNA reads TGCGCCAGCAGCTCCGGTGGGGGGCTGTGGGAGACCCAGTACTTC.